The 10 T cell receptor beta chains below come from one sample, sequenced in a study of blood T cell repertoires in COVID-19. Profiled with immunoSEQ multiplex PCR; TCRdb holds only in-frame clones, not every one. This table holds under 200,000 clones, roughly 80% found once. Sequenced material: peripheral blood. These receptors originate from a man in his 60s with COVID-19, enrolled during active disease.

This clone was counted only a few times. V gene TRBV19 combines with J gene TRBJ1-5; perhaps TRBD1 as D (5 bases). The V end was cut by 2 bases, the J end by 7 bases, with 9 bases between. This CDR3 contains 13 residues. Per the germline V gene, CDR1 is LNHDA and CDR2 is SQIVND (reference sequence). The CDR3 here is CASSITGRQPQHF. CDR3 coding DNA: TGTGCCAGTAGTATAACAGGTCGGCAGCCCCAGCATTTT.

CDR3 region: CASSTPGQGYTGELFF. Written as DNA, the CDR3 is TGTGCCAGCAGCACTCCGGGACAGGGCTACACCGGGGAGCTGTTTTTT. The rearrangement uses TRBV5-5 and TRBJ2-2; 9 nucleotides agree with TRBD1. The CDR3 covers 16 residues. Germline trimming cut 4 bases from V and 3 bases from J; bases unmatched to any gene: 7. The germline CDR1 and CDR2 sequences are SGHKS and YYEKEE (reference sequence).

The V and J genes are TRBV30 and TRBJ1-4, with 7 bases matching TRBD1. CDR1 and CDR2 from the germline V gene are GTSNPN and SVGIG (reference sequence). Unmatched junction bases numbered 13, after V lost 2 bases and J lost 4 bases. This CDR3 has 17 amino acids. This chain's CDR3 is CAWSPTRLTGLNEKLFF. CDR3 bases: TGTGCCTGGAGTCCTACAAGGCTGACAGGGCTTAATGAAAAACTGTTTTTT.

This sequence joins TRBV30 and TRBJ1-5, with a weak D call TRBD1 (6 bases). V was clipped by 5 bases and J by 7 bases, with 15 bases between them. Germline-derived CDR1 and CDR2 are GTSNPN and SVGIG (reference sequence). The CDR3 runs 13 residues. The CDR3 DNA reads TGTGCCTGGGGGTCAGGGGTTGTCCAGCCCCAGCATTTT. Its translation: CAWGSGVVQPQHF.

V gene TRBV29-1 combines with J gene TRBJ1-2; no definite D call. V lost 1 base and J 0 bases, leaving 12 bases between the germline ends. The CDR3 runs to 15 residues. Germline V gene sequence: CDR1 SQVTM, CDR2 ANQGSEA. CDR3 coding DNA: TGCAGCGTTGAAGGCCTCTCAGGAACTAACTATGGCTACACCTTC. Protein product: CSVEGLSGTNYGYTF.

V and J are TRBV30 and TRBJ2-5; D remains ambiguous. The germline CDR1 and CDR2 sequences are GTSNPN and SVGIG (reference sequence). The CDR3 extends over 12 amino acids. Trimming pared 2 bases from V and 3 bases from J, leaving 7 bases between. CDR3 in amino acids: CAWSPTEETQYF. The CDR3 region has the DNA TGTGCCTGGAGTCCCACAGAAGAGACCCAGTACTTC.

V usage is TRBV7-9 and J usage is TRBJ2-7, with TRBD2 identical over 7 bases. Trimming removed 6 bases from V and 6 bases from J; junction bases left unmatched: 8. Germline loops: CDR1 SEHNR, CDR2 FQNEAQ (reference sequence). The CDR3 is made up of 13 amino acids. CDR3 in DNA: TGTGCCAGCAGGTATGACGGGGGGACCGAGCAGTACTTC. Translated, it gives CASRYDGGTEQYF.

V gene TRBV6-5 combines with J gene TRBJ1-5; D ambiguous. The germline CDR1 and CDR2 sequences are MNHEY and SVGAGI. The V gene lost 6 bases and the J gene lost 0 bases, with 6 bases spanning the gap. This CDR3 region has 13 residues. The chain's CDR3 is CASRQNSNQPQHF. CDR3 coding DNA: TGTGCCAGCAGACAAAATAGCAATCAGCCCCAGCATTTT.

The CDR3 sequence: CASSLEGQLYNEQFF. Written as DNA, the CDR3 is TGTGCCAGCAGCTTAGAAGGACAGTTGTACAATGAGCAGTTCTTC. The chain uses TRBV7-2 and TRBJ2-1; D might be TRBD1 (6 bases). Germline CDR1 and CDR2: SGHTA and FQGNSA. The V gene lost 1 base and the J gene lost 4 bases, with 11 bases spanning the gap. The CDR3 covers 15 residues.

The rearrangement links TRBV30 to TRBJ1-1; TRBD1 matches at 7 bases. Looked up from germline, CDR1 is GTSNPN and CDR2 is SVGIG (reference sequence). The CDR3 is 14 residues long. Trimming took 4 bases from V and 4 from J; bases not matched to a gene: 9. CDR3 DNA: TGTGCCTGGAACAGGGGCCTCGGGGGCACTGAAGCTTTCTTT. Protein sequence: CAWNRGLGGTEAFF.